Each of the 7 T cell receptor beta chains below was sequenced from the same sample in a study of T cell repertoires in cytomegalovirus infection. TCRdb redid the calling of the reads with MiXCR, one entry per CDR3 protein. Of 160,000 or so distinct CDR3 sequences listed, more than 15% are singletons. The material sequenced was CD8+ T cells from PBMCs. The receptors derive from a human donor in good health (CMV status not recorded). Some clones in this sample may be carry-over from other donors' samples.

The chain carries TRBV14 and TRBJ2-3; D perhaps matches TRBD2 (5 bases). V lost 1 base and J 4 bases, leaving 15 bases between the germline ends. The CDR3 loop spans 16 amino acids. Germline V gene lookup returns CDR1 SGHDN and CDR2 FVKESK. The CDR3 DNA follows: TGTGCCAGCAGCCAAGCGATGGTAGGCGGGCCAGATACGCAGTATTTT. It is translated as CASSQAMVGGPDTQYF.

This clonotype was picked up a small number of times. The chain recombines TRBV11-2 with TRBJ2-7; D not resolved. V was trimmed by 1 base and J by 2 bases, leaving 12 bases between them. From germline, CDR1 is SGHAT and CDR2 FQNNGV. The CDR3 runs 15 residues. The CDR3 DNA is TGTGCCAGCAGCTTAGTCCCTAATAACCCCTACGAGCAGTACTTC. This gives the protein CASSLVPNNPYEQYF.

The chain uses TRBV6-2 or TRBV6-3 and TRBJ2-3; D gene ambiguous. The CDR3 has 11 residues. V lost 10 bases and J lost 6, with 11 bases in between. CDR1 and CDR2 (germline): MNHEY, SVGEGT. The CDR3 reads CATDLGDTQYF. DNA of the CDR3: TGTGCCACCGACCTAGGGGATACGCAGTATTTT.

This clonotype was seen only a few times. This chain connects TRBV7-9 to TRBJ1-2, with a possible D match to TRBD1 (5 bases). The CDR3 consists of 14 residues. Trimming removed 4 bases from V and 0 bases from J, with 9 bases in between. Germline CDR1 is SEHNR and CDR2 is FQNEAQ (reference sequence). CDR3 region: CASSSGPPNYGYTF. The CDR3 DNA reads as TGTGCCAGCAGCTCGGGACCACCTAACTATGGCTACACCTTC.

On this clonotype: Possible read error: a much larger clone is one base away. Since no conserved phenylalanine or tryptophan closes the CDR3, a read error is the likely cause. The chain couples TRBV15 to TRBJ1-1; D call uncertain. This CDR3 contains 13 residues. Germline V gene data show CDR1 as LNHNV and CDR2 as YYDKDF (reference sequence). The ends were cut back, 1 base at V and 1 base at J, with 4 bases in the middle. CDR3 nucleotides: TGTGCCACCAGCAGAGTGGGGAACACTGAAGCTTTCTTA. Its translation is CATSRVGNTEAFL.

The V gene is TRBV4-1, the J gene TRBJ2-7, with a weak D call TRBD2 (7 bases). CDR3 length: 14 amino acids. From germline, CDR1 is MGHRA and CDR2 YSYEKL. The V gene lost 3 bases and the J gene lost 4 bases, with 13 bases spanning the gap. CDR3 bases: TGCGCCAGCAGCCACGTGGGGGGGGCGTACGAGCAGTACTTC. Its translation: CASSHVGGAYEQYF.

This clonotype was observed a few times. The V and J genes are TRBV15 and TRBJ1-1; D unresolved. Germline V gene sequence: CDR1 LNHNV, CDR2 YYDKDF (reference sequence). This CDR3 comprises 12 residues. The V end lost 5 bases, the J end lost 4 bases, and 8 bases lay between the germline ends. The CDR3 nucleotides are TGTGCCACCAGCGAAGACATCACTGAAGCTTTCTTT. This codes for CATSEDITEAFF.